Listed here are 6 T cell receptor beta chains from one sample, sequenced in a study of Ad26.COV2.S vaccination and SARS-CoV-2 variants. Libraries were prepared by immunoSEQ multiplex PCR; TCRdb keeps only in-frame clonotypes and omits some of them. This table has 300,000 to 400,000 clones, approximately 90% appearing once. Sequenced here: peripheral blood, sampled after recovery from COVID-19. These receptors originate from a human donor who had recovered from COVID-19.

The chain couples TRBV4-3 to TRBJ2-5; 12 positions match TRBD2. J lost 0 bases, V lost 1 base, and 3 bases had no gene match. CDR3 length: 17 amino acids. In germline, CDR1 is LGHNA, CDR2 YSLEER. The CDR3 DNA sequence: TGCGCCAGCAGCCAAGGACTAGCGGGAGCGTACCAAGAGACCCAGTACTTC. Protein sequence: CASSQGLAGAYQETQYF.

The chain couples TRBV23-1 to TRBJ1-6; D is ambiguous. TRBV23-1 is identified as an open reading frame with a role that is uncertain. The CDR3 covers 19 residues. Trimming stripped 0 bases from V and 0 bases from J, with 15 bases between. Here the CDR3 DNA reads TGCGCCAGCAGTCAATCGCTCCACGGCTCGAGCTCCTATAATTCACCCCTCCACTTT. Its protein product is CASSQSLHGSSSYNSPLHF.

CDR3 DNA: TGTGCCAGCAGCTTAGTCGTTGGGGATTTTAGCGAGCAGTACTTC. Protein: CASSLVVGDFSEQYF. The chain recombines TRBV11-3 with TRBJ2-7; D not certain. Germline V lookup: CDR1 SGHNT, CDR2 YENEEA. Between the trimmed V and J ends, which lost 1 base and 6 bases, there was a span of 16 bases. The CDR3 totals 15 residues.

The chain is built from TRBV11-1 and TRBJ2-6, with D hard to call. The V end lost 3 bases, the J end lost 2 bases, and 8 bases lay between the germline ends. Germline values: CDR1 SGHAT, CDR2 FQDESV (reference sequence). The CDR3 is 15 amino acids. CDR3 sequence reads: CASSFGQTGANVLTF. The CDR3 nucleotides read TGTGCCAGCAGCTTTGGGCAGACTGGGGCCAACGTCCTGACTTTC. The entire variable domain, with the rest obtained from reference TRBV11-1 and TRBJ2-6, is as follows: EAEVAQSPRYKITEKSQAVAFWCDPISGHATLYWYRQILGQGPELLVQFQDESVVDDSQLPKDRFSAERLKGVDSTLKIQPAELGDSAMYLCASSFGQTGANVLTFGAGSRLTVL.

The chain uses TRBV10-3 and TRBJ1-1; possibly TRBD1 for D (5 bases). CDR3 size: 13 residues. The germline gives CDR1 ENHRY, CDR2 SYGVKD. Trimming removed 6 bases at V and 2 bases at J, with 10 bases between. The CDR3 DNA follows: TGTGCCATCAGCTCGACAGCTAACACTGAAGCTTTCTTT. Encoded protein: CAISSTANTEAFF.

This sequence joins TRBV3-1 (or the pseudogene TRBV3-2) and TRBJ2-7, with TRBD1 identical over 8 bases. This CDR3 comprises 18 residues. Germline V gene data show CDR1 as LGHDT and CDR2 as YNNKEL (reference sequence). The V and J ends lost 4 bases and 4 bases, in that order; junction bases with no gene match: 18. CDR3 in amino acids: CASSLTSGQGRFKYEQYF. The CDR3 DNA sequence: TGTGCCAGCAGCCTCACATCAGGACAGGGCCGCTTTAAATACGAGCAGTACTTC.